This T cell receptor (beta chain) originates from a study of cytomegalovirus exposure and HLA in healthy donors. Germline loops: CDR1 SGHNT, CDR2 YYREEE (reference sequence). V lost 1 base and J lost 3, with 8 bases in between. This CDR3 has 13 residues. Use of 60 Vbeta and 13 Jbeta primers characterized the PCR. The table came from immunoSEQ multiplex PCR; TCRdb's copy has only in-frame clones and leaves some out. The sample yields under 150,000 clones, around 80% seen once. J is TRBJ2-7 and V is TRBV5-4; tentative D call: TRBD2 (5 bases). The TCR comes from a man under 40 in good health and CMV-seronegative. The specimen sequenced was PBMCs. For the CDR3, the DNA is TGTGCCAGCAGCTTGAATGAGGGCTACGAGCAGTACTTC. Amino acid sequence: CASSLNEGYEQYF.